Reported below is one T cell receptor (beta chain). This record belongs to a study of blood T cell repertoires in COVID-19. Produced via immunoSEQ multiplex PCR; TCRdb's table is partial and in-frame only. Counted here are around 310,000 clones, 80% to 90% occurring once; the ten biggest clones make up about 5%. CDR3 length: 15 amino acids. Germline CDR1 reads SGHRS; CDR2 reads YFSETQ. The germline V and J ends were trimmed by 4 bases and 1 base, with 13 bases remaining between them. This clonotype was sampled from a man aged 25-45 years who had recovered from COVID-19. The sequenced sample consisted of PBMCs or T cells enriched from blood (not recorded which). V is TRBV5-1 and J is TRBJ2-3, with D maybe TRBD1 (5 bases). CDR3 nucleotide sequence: TGCGCCAGCAGCGCGACAGTCTTGCGCACAGATACGCAGTATTTT. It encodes CASSATVLRTDTQYF.